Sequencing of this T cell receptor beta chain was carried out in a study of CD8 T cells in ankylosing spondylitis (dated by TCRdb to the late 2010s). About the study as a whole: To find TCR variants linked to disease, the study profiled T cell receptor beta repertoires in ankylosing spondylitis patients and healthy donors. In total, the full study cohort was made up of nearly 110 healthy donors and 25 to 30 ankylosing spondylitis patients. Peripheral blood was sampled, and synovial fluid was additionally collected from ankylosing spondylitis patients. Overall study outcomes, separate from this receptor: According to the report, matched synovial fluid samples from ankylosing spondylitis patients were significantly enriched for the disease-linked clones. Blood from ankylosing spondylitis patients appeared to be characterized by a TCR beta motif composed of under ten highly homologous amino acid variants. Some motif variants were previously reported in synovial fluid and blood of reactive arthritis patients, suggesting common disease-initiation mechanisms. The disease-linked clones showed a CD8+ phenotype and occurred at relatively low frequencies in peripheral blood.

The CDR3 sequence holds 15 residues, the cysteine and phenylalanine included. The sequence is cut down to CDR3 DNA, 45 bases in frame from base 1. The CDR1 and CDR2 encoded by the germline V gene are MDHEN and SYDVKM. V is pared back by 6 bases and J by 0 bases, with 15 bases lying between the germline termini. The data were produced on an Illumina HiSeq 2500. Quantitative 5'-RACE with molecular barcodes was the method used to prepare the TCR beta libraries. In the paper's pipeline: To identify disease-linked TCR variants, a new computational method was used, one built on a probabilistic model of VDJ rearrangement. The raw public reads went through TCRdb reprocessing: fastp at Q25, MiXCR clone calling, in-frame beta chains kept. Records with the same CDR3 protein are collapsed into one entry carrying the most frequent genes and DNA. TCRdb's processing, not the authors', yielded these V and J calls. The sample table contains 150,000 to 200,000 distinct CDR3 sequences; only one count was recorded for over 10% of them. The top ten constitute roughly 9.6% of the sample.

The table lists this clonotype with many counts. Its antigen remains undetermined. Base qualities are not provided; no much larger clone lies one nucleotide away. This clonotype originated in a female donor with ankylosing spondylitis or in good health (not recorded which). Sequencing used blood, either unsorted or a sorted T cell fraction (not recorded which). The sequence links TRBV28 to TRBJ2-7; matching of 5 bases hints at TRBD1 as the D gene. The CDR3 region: CASSNWGDFSYEQYF. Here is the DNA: TGTGCCAGCAGCAACTGGGGCGACTTCTCCTACGAGCAGTACTTC.